This TCR beta chain was captured in a study of T cell responses to AZD1222 COVID-19 vaccine. Overall study results and limits: Donors, mostly white British, included more females; clonal diversity was possibly underestimated. Spike-wide vaccine-associated CD4 TCRs dominated at 160-218 and 743-854. Vaccination with two AZD1222 doses was followed by a rise in Spike-specific TCR breadth and depth.

This CDR3 is built from 16 residues. The germline V and J ends were trimmed by 6 bases and 0 bases, with 15 bases remaining between them. Germline-derived CDR1 and CDR2 are KGHSH and LQKENI. Profiled with immunoSEQ multiplex PCR; TCRdb holds only in-frame clones, not every one. This sample carries more than 150,000 clones, 88% of them seen once, and the ten largest clones take 25% to 30%. Note on this clone: As yet, its antigen is unknown.

The V and J genes are TRBV18 and TRBJ2-1, with D possibly matching TRBD1 (5 bases). The source was peripheral blood, collected 28 days after the second AZD1222 dose. The origin of this receptor is an adult who received the AZD1222 COVID-19 vaccine. The CDR3 protein is CASSRGRGDSYNEQFF. For the CDR3, the DNA is TGTGCCAGCTCTCGTGGAAGGGGTGACTCCTACAATGAGCAGTTCTTC.